The source of this T cell receptor (beta chain) is a study of regulatory T cells in long-lasting Graves disease. The time point denotes: persistent/refractory GD, antithyroid drugs over 5 years with positive TRAb. Isolated PBMC RNA provided the starting material for the TCR library. EDTA tubes held 9 to 10 milliliters of peripheral blood from each patient. In this sample, this clonotype turned up a few times. Arm-PCR with iRepertoire HTBI primers amplified the CDR3 regions for these TCR beta libraries. A single record per CDR3 protein comes from TCRdb applying MiXCR to the multiplex PCR reads. The data show 700,000 or so distinct CDR3 sequences, about 30% seen once. The CDR3 length is 17 residues. CDR1 is SNHLY, CDR2 FYNNEI, per germline. V lost 11 bases and J lost 4, with 26 bases in between.

The TCR originated in a female donor with Graves disease. Sequencing was performed on peripheral blood mononuclear cells (PBMCs), taken when the disease was refractory, from a patient treated with antithyroid drugs. This chain joins TRBV2 and TRBJ2-2; D possibly uses TRBD1 or TRBD2 (5 bases each). CDR3 loop: CASRLQVPASVTGELFF. CDR3 nucleotide sequence: TGTGCCTCCCGACTACAGGTTCCAGCGTCGGTCACCGGGGAGCTGTTTTTT.